This passage covers 32 T cell receptor beta chains from one sample sequenced in a study of Ad26.COV2.S vaccination and SARS-CoV-2 variants. The treatment is: around 19 received Ad26.COV2.S at low or high dose, single or two shots; several received placebo; per-sample allocation not given. Samples came from day 63 after the first vaccine or placebo injection. The assay was immunoSEQ multiplex PCR, and TCRdb's table has in-frame clones only and misses some. The sample holds just over 350,000 clones, 70% to 90% seen once. Sample: peripheral blood, taken in a trial of Ad26.COV2.S vaccine versus placebo. The receptor set was obtained from a person between 18 and 65 years old who received the Ad26.COV2.S COVID-19 vaccine or a placebo.

This clone occurred once. The V gene is TRBV10-1, the J gene TRBJ1-5; 9 bases agree with TRBD1. The J segment lost 6 bases and the V segment lost 0 bases, leaving 12 bases of the junction unmatched. This CDR3 is built from 18 residues. The germline V gene has CDR1 WNHNN and CDR2 SYGVQD (reference sequence). CDR3 coding DNA: TGCGCCAGCAGTGAGTCTGACCCGGGACAGGGAGTGAGTCAGCCCCAGCATTTT. It specifies CASSESDPGQGVSQPQHF.

This chain uses TRBV4-3 with TRBJ1-6; no firm D call. This CDR3 is 13 amino acids long. Germline V lookup: CDR1 LGHNA, CDR2 YSLEER. V was cut by 0 bases and J by 11 bases, with 8 bases left in between. CDR3 amino acids: CASSQDYITPLHF. The CDR3 DNA is TGCGCCAGCAGCCAAGATTACATTACACCCCTCCACTTT.

This chain uses TRBV7-9 with TRBJ2-3, with D maybe TRBD1 (6 bases). CDR1 and CDR2 from the germline V gene are SEHNR and FQNEAQ (reference sequence). The CDR3 runs to 13 residues. V lost 4 bases and J 4 bases, leaving 9 bases between the germline ends. CDR3 sequence: CASSSSGADTQYF. CDR3 nucleotides: TGTGCCAGCAGCTCGTCAGGGGCAGATACGCAGTATTTT.

The chain uses TRBV28 and TRBJ2-1; TRBD1 is a possible D gene (8 bases). Germline CDR1 is MDHEN and CDR2 is SYDVKM. CDR3 length equals 13 residues. V was trimmed by 4 bases and J by 8 bases, leaving 12 bases between them. In DNA, the CDR3 is TGTGCCAGCAGTTGGACAGGGAGGGATGAGCAGTTCTTC. Encoded protein: CASSWTGRDEQFF.

V gene TRBV7-9 combines with J gene TRBJ1-2, with TRBD1 identical over 10 bases. The V gene end was trimmed by 5 bases and the J gene end by 5 bases; junction bases not matched to a gene: 8. The CDR3 covers 15 residues. The germline V gene encodes CDR1 SEHNR and CDR2 FQNEAQ (reference sequence). The CDR3 region is CASSAPTGGEYGYTF. The CDR3 DNA follows: TGTGCCAGCAGCGCACCGACAGGGGGCGAATATGGCTACACCTTC.

This clone was seen ten or more times. The gene calls are TRBV4-1 and TRBJ1-6; TRBD1 might be the D (5 bases). This CDR3 spans 17 amino acids. Trimming took 1 base from V and 7 from J, leaving 17 bases between them. Germline V gene sequence: CDR1 MGHRA, CDR2 YSYEKL. CDR3 residues: CASSQGGGINPNSPLHF. CDR3 bases: TGCGCCAGCAGCCAAGGCGGGGGGATAAACCCCAATTCACCCCTCCACTTT.

This sequence joins TRBV30 and TRBJ1-3; D ambiguous. This CDR3 comprises 13 residues. Germline assignment: CDR1 GTSNPN and CDR2 SVGIG (reference sequence). V lost 8 bases and J lost 2, with 13 bases in between. The CDR3: CAQTGSTGNTIYF. In DNA, the CDR3 is TGTGCCCAAACCGGGAGTACTGGAAACACCATATATTTT.

This clone was picked up one time. V usage is TRBV6-6 and J usage is TRBJ2-1; 11 positions match TRBD2. The CDR3 runs to 16 residues. J lost 4 bases, V lost 0 bases, and 2 bases had no gene match. Germline CDR1 MNHNY, CDR2 SVGAGI (reference sequence). CDR3 DNA sequence: TGTGCCAGCAGTTACTCTAGCGGGGGGGCGTACAATGAGCAGTTCTTC. Encoded protein: CASSYSSGGAYNEQFF.

V is TRBV5-1 and J is TRBJ2-3; D ambiguous. This CDR3 is built from 14 residues. CDR1 SGHRS and CDR2 YFSETQ come from the germline V gene. The germline V and J ends were trimmed by 4 bases and 3 bases, with 12 bases remaining between them. In DNA form, the CDR3 reads TGCGCCAGCAGCCAGCACCTTGGAACAGATACGCAGTATTTT. Its protein product is CASSQHLGTDTQYF.

This rearrangement joins TRBV6-5 to TRBJ2-1, with D uncertain. Germline loops: CDR1 MNHEY, CDR2 SVGAGI. This CDR3 contains 14 residues. V lost 0 bases and J lost 5, with 8 bases in between. CDR3 in DNA: TGTGCCAGCAGTTACTCAGGCCTAAACAATGAGCAGTTCTTC. Protein: CASSYSGLNNEQFF.

This clone was picked up a small number of times. This chain links TRBV9 with TRBJ1-4, with D perhaps TRBD1 (6 bases). Germline V gives CDR1 SGDLS, CDR2 YYNGEE. V lost 0 bases and J 6 bases, leaving 9 bases between the germline ends. This CDR3 has 14 residues. The CDR3 reads CASSVAGADEKLFF. The CDR3 bases are TGTGCCAGCAGCGTAGCGGGGGCCGATGAAAAACTGTTTTTT.

This rearrangement joins TRBV2 to TRBJ2-1; the match to TRBD2 covers 8 bases. V was clipped by 6 bases and J by 1 base; unmatched bases: 2. The CDR3 extends over 14 amino acids. Germline values: CDR1 SNHLY, CDR2 FYNNEI. CDR3 in amino acids: CASSGGRSYNEQFF. The DNA of the CDR3 is TGTGCCAGCAGCGGCGGGAGGTCCTACAATGAGCAGTTCTTC. Drawing the rest from reference TRBV2 and TRBJ2-1, the complete variable domain is EPEVTQTPSHQVTQMGQEVILRCVPISNHLYFYWYRQILGQKVEFLVSFYNNEISEKSEIFDDQFSVERPDGSNFTLKIRSTKLEDSAMYFCASSGGRSYNEQFFGPGTRLTVL.

The CDR3 region is CASSQRRGGTDTQYF. As DNA, the CDR3 is TGTGCCAGCAGCCAAAGACGGGGGGGCACAGATACGCAGTATTTT. The chain joins TRBV3-1 (or the pseudogene TRBV3-2) to TRBJ2-3, with TRBD2 identical over 7 bases. Germline V gene sequence: CDR1 LGHDT, CDR2 YNNKEL (reference sequence). The CDR3 covers 15 residues. V was clipped by 2 bases and J by 1 base; unmatched bases: 3.

This chain uses TRBV5-4 with TRBJ2-2, with D unresolved. Germline CDR1 and CDR2: SGHNT and YYREEE (reference sequence). This CDR3 is 14 amino acids long. Trimming took off 0 bases at V and 4 bases at J, with 7 bases between the two ends. CDR3 sequence: CASSLGASTGELFF. CDR3 nucleotides: TGTGCCAGCAGCTTGGGGGCGAGCACCGGGGAGCTGTTTTTT.

The V gene is TRBV6-5, the J gene TRBJ2-7; 9 bases map to TRBD1. Germline V gene lookup returns CDR1 MNHEY and CDR2 SVGAGI. The CDR3 is made up of 15 amino acids. The trim removed 8 bases at V and 2 bases at J, leaving 10 bases unmatched. CDR3 amino acids: CASGKAGTGTYEQYF. The CDR3, as DNA: TGTGCCAGCGGAAAAGCCGGGACAGGGACCTACGAGCAGTACTTC.

V and J are TRBV10-3 and TRBJ2-7, with 10 bases matching TRBD2. The CDR3 length is 17 residues. After removal of 4 bases from V and 5 bases from J, the junction contained 14 bases not matched to a gene. Germline lookup yields CDR1 ENHRY and CDR2 SYGVKD. CDR3 amino acids: CAISAPLAGASFDEQYF. The CDR3 DNA sequence: TGTGCCATCAGTGCCCCCCTAGCGGGGGCCAGCTTTGACGAGCAGTACTTC.

In its sample, this clone was seen many times. This chain joins TRBV11-2 and TRBJ2-1, with D perhaps TRBD2 (6 bases). This CDR3 contains 15 residues. With 2 bases removed from V and 10 bases from J, the gap between germline ends came to 18 bases. The germline V gene has CDR1 SGHAT and CDR2 FQNNGV. Here the CDR3 DNA reads TGTGCCAGCAGCTTATCCTTGGGGACTCTTGGAGAGCAGTTCTTC. Its protein product is CASSLSLGTLGEQFF.

The rearrangement uses TRBV2 and TRBJ1-1, with a possible D match to TRBD1 (5 bases). There are 16 residues in the CDR3. V was trimmed by 3 bases and J by 1 base, leaving 15 bases between them. Germline V gives CDR1 SNHLY, CDR2 FYNNEI. The DNA for the CDR3 is TGTGCCAGCAGTGAGAGGGGAGGGGCACCGAACACTGAAGCTTTCTTT. It is translated as CASSERGGAPNTEAFF.

The rearrangement links TRBV6-5 to TRBJ1-1, with D maybe TRBD1 (6 bases). The CDR3 is made up of 12 amino acids. Deletions cut 5 bases from V and 6 bases from J, with 10 bases between. CDR1 MNHEY and CDR2 SVGAGI come from the germline V gene. Here the CDR3 DNA reads TGTGCCAGCAGTAAGGACAGTTCTGAAGCTTTCTTT. Its protein is CASSKDSSEAFF.

This clone has only a few counts. The J gene is TRBJ2-5, the V gene TRBV5-6, with 7 bases lining up with TRBD1. Germline V gene lookup returns CDR1 SGHDT and CDR2 YYEEEE. Germline trimming cut 3 bases from V and 4 bases from J; bases unmatched to any gene: 3. This CDR3 comprises 13 residues. Here the CDR3 reads CASSYNRGETQYF. The CDR3 DNA sequence: TGTGCCAGCAGCTATAACAGGGGAGAGACCCAGTACTTC.

This rearrangement joins TRBV2 to TRBJ1-1; D may be TRBD1 (5 bases). The CDR3 contains 13 residues. V was shortened by 6 bases and J by 3 bases, with 11 bases between the two germline ends. CDR1 is SNHLY, CDR2 FYNNEI, per germline. CDR3 sequence reads: CASRPSGHTEAFF. In DNA form, the CDR3 reads TGTGCCAGCAGACCATCGGGGCACACTGAAGCTTTCTTT. Full variable domain (outside the CDR3, taken from reference TRBV2 and TRBJ1-1): EPEVTQTPSHQVTQMGQEVILRCVPISNHLYFYWYRQILGQKVEFLVSFYNNEISEKSEIFDDQFSVERPDGSNFTLKIRSTKLEDSAMYFCASRPSGHTEAFFGQGTRLTVV.

There are a few counts of this clone. This rearrangement joins TRBV6-5 to TRBJ2-1; TRBD2 matches at 10 bases. Trimming took 8 bases from V and 3 from J; bases not matched to a gene: 7. There are 15 residues in the CDR3. Germline V CDR1 and CDR2: MNHEY, SVGAGI. CDR3 DNA: TGTGCCAGCTCCTCATGGACTAGCGGCTACAATGAGCAGTTCTTC. Amino acids: CASSSWTSGYNEQFF.

The sample holds a few counts of this clone. This chain joins TRBV7-2 and TRBJ1-6; D is perhaps TRBD1 (6 bases). Germline loops: CDR1 SGHTA, CDR2 FQGNSA. This CDR3 comprises 17 residues. Trimming pared 4 bases from V and 7 bases from J, leaving 20 bases between. For the CDR3, the DNA is TGTGCCAGCAGCTCCGAACAGGGCCCGAGGGGGAATTCACCCCTCCACTTT. Translated, it gives CASSSEQGPRGNSPLHF.

DNA for the CDR3: TGCGCCAGCAGCTTGACCGGACAGGTATACAATGAGCAGTTCTTC. Translated: CASSLTGQVYNEQFF. The rearrangement uses TRBV5-1 and TRBJ2-1, with 7 bases matching TRBD1. The trim removed 1 base at V and 4 bases at J, leaving 5 bases unmatched. The CDR3 covers 15 residues. The germline V gene encodes CDR1 SGHRS and CDR2 YFSETQ.

The chain employs TRBV12-5 and TRBJ1-6; D is ambiguous. From germline, CDR1 is LGHNT and CDR2 FRNRAP. Trimming left V 6 bases short and J 7 bases short, with 7 bases between. This CDR3 has 12 amino acids. The CDR3, as DNA: TGTGCTAGTGGACCTTGGAATTCACCCCTCCACTTT. It encodes CASGPWNSPLHF.

This clone appeared once. This chain uses TRBV7-2 with TRBJ2-7, with TRBD1 identical over 11 bases. Per the germline V gene, CDR1 is SGHTA and CDR2 is FQGNSA. The CDR3 has 15 amino acids. After removal of 6 bases from V and 0 bases from J, the junction contained 4 bases not matched to a gene. This CDR3 is CASRTGTGGSYEQYF. The DNA of the CDR3 is TGTGCCAGCAGAACCGGGACAGGGGGCTCCTACGAGCAGTACTTC.

The chain links TRBV7-6 to TRBJ1-4, with D tentatively TRBD1 (5 bases). The CDR3 is 17 residues long. With 3 bases removed from V and 8 bases from J, the gap between germline ends came to 22 bases. Germline V gives CDR1 SGHVS, CDR2 FNYEAQ. CDR3 in amino acids: CASSFMGGSAPLEKLFF. In nucleotides, the CDR3 is TGTGCCAGCAGCTTCATGGGGGGTTCCGCTCCGTTGGAAAAACTGTTTTTT.

The J gene is TRBJ1-1, the V gene TRBV6-5; D is uncertain. The germline gives CDR1 MNHEY, CDR2 SVGAGI. The CDR3 length is 13 residues. The V and J ends lost 6 bases and 3 bases respectively, with 11 bases between them. The CDR3 sequence: CASRVRQDTEAFF. The CDR3 coding sequence is TGTGCCAGCAGAGTCCGACAAGACACTGAAGCTTTCTTT.

This chain connects TRBV6-5 to TRBJ1-2; D not resolved. There are 13 residues in the CDR3. Germline values: CDR1 MNHEY, CDR2 SVGAGI. Trimming removed 1 base at V and 0 bases at J, with 3 bases between. This CDR3 reads CASSYFANYGYTF. The CDR3 DNA sequence: TGTGCCAGCAGTTACTTTGCTAACTATGGCTACACCTTC.

The chain combines TRBV6-6 with TRBJ2-7; D not certain. The germline V gene has CDR1 MNHNY and CDR2 SVGAGI (reference sequence). The germline V and J ends were trimmed by 3 bases and 2 bases, with 8 bases remaining between them. This CDR3 region has 13 residues. CDR3: CASSYQAAYEQYF. The CDR3 DNA sequence: TGTGCCAGCAGTTATCAAGCCGCCTACGAGCAGTACTTC.

This chain joins TRBV15 and TRBJ1-6; D is unclear. This CDR3 comprises 15 residues. Germline values: CDR1 LNHNV, CDR2 YYDKDF (reference sequence). Trimming took off 0 bases at V and 10 bases at J, with 13 bases between the two ends. CDR3 amino acids: CATSRDRRTFSPLHF. In DNA form, the CDR3 reads TGTGCCACCAGCAGAGATCGTAGGACCTTCTCACCCCTCCACTTT. The full variable domain, its missing parts supplied by reference TRBV15 and TRBJ1-6, is DAMVIQNPRYQVTQFGKPVTLSCSQTLNHNVMYWYQQKSSQAPKLLFHYYDKDFNNEADTPDNFQSRRPNTSFCFLDIRSPGLGDTAMYLCATSRDRRTFSPLHFGNGTRLTVT.

V is TRBV19 and J is TRBJ2-1, with D unresolved. The ends were cut back, 5 bases at V and 12 bases at J, with 11 bases in the middle. The CDR3 totals 11 residues. Germline V gene lookup returns CDR1 LNHDA and CDR2 SQIVND (reference sequence). CDR3 sequence reads: CASSAAPGQFF. The CDR3 DNA follows: TGTGCCAGTAGTGCCGCCCCGGGGCAGTTCTTC.